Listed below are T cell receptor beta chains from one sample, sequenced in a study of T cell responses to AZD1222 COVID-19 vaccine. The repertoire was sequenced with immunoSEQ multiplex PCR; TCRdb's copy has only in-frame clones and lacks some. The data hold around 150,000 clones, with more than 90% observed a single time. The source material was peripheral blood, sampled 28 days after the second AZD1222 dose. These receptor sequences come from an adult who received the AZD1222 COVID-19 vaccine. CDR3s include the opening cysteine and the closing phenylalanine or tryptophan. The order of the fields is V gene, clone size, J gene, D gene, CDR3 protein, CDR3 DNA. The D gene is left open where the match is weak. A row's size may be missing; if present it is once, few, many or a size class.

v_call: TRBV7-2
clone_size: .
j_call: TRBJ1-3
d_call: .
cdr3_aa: CASSLGITGILRNTIYF
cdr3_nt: TGTGCCAGCAGCTTAGGTATAACAGGGATTTTGAGAAACACCATATATTTT

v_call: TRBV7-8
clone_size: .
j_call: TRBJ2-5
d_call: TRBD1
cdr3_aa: CASSLVATGEAQYF
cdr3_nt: TGTGCCAGCAGCTTAGTCGCGACAGGGGAGGCCCAGTACTTC

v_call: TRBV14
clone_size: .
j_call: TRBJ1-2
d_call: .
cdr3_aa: CASSLGTSGGYGYTF
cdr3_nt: TGTGCCAGCAGCCTAGGGACGTCTGGCGGATATGGCTACACCTTC

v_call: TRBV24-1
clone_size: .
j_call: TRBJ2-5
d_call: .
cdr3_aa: CATSRPGMVETQYF
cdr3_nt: TGTGCCACCAGTCGACCGGGGATGGTAGAGACCCAGTACTTC

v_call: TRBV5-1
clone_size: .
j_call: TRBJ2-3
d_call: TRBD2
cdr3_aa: CASSPLAGGPDTQYF
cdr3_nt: TGCGCCAGCAGCCCCCTAGCGGGAGGGCCAGATACGCAGTATTTT

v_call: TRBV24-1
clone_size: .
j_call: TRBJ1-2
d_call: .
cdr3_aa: CATSDLGEDGYTF
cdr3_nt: TGTGCCACCAGTGATTTGGGGGAAGATGGCTACACCTTC

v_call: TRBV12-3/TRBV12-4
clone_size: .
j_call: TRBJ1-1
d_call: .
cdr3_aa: CASSSGGPEAFF
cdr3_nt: TGTGCCAGCAGTTCCGGGGGCCCTGAAGCTTTCTTT

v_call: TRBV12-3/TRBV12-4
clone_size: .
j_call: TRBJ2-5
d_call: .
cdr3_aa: CASSFSTLETQYF
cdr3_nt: TGTGCCAGCAGTTTTTCCACCTTAGAGACCCAGTACTTC

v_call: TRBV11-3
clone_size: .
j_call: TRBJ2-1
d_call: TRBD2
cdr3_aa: CASVRGGLAGENEQFF
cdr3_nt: TGTGCCAGCGTCAGAGGGGGACTAGCGGGAGAGAATGAGCAGTTCTTC

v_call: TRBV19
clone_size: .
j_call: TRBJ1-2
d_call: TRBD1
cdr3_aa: CASSTRDRGFYGYTF
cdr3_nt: TGTGCCAGTAGTACCAGGGACAGGGGGTTCTATGGCTACACCTTC

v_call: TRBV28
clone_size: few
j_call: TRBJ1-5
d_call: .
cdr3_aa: CASTLGSHSNQPQHF
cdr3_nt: TGTGCCAGCACCCTGGGCAGTCATAGCAATCAGCCCCAGCATTTT

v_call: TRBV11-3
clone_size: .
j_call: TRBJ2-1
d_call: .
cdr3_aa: CASSLGYNEQFF
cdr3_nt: TGTGCCAGCAGCTTGGGGTACAATGAGCAGTTCTTC

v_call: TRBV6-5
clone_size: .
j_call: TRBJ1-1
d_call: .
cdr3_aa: CATQQIVDTEAFF
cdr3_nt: TGTGCCACACAACAGATCGTGGACACTGAAGCTTTCTTT

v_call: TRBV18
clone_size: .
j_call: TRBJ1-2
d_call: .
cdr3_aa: CASSPPGEGVYGYTF
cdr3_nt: TGTGCCAGCTCACCACCAGGTGAAGGGGTCTATGGCTACACCTTC

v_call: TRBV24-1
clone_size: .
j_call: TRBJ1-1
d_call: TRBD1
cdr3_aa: CATSQSTGISTEAFF
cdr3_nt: TGTGCCACCAGCCAATCGACAGGGATTTCGACTGAAGCTTTCTTT

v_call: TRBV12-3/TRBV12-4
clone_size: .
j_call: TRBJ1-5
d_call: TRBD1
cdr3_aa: CATGTGGNQPQHF
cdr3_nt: TGTGCCACCGGGACAGGGGGGAATCAGCCCCAGCATTTT

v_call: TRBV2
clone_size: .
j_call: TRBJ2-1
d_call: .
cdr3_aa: CASSGSDSSSYNEQFF
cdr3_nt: TGTGCCAGCAGTGGATCGGACTCGAGCTCCTACAATGAGCAGTTCTTC

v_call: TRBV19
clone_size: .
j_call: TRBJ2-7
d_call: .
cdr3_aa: CASSISRASYEQYF
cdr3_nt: TGTGCCAGTAGTATTTCCCGGGCCTCCTACGAGCAGTACTTC

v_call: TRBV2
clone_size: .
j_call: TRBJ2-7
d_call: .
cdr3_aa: CASNGQGALSEQYF
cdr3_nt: TGTGCCAGCAACGGTCAGGGAGCACTTTCCGAGCAGTACTTC

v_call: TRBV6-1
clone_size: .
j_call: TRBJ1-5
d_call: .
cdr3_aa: CASSVFSGGDNQPQHF
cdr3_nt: TGTGCCAGCAGTGTATTTAGTGGAGGGGACAATCAGCCCCAGCATTTT

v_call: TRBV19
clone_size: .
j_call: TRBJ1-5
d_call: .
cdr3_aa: CASSIQGSQPQHF
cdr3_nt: TGTGCCAGTAGTATTCAGGGGAGTCAGCCCCAGCATTTT

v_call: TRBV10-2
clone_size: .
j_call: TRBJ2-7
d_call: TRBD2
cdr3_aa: CASSESIAGANEQYF
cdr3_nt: TGCGCCAGCAGTGAGTCGATTGCGGGAGCCAACGAGCAGTACTTC

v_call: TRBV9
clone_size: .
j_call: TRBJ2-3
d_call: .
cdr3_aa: CAGSVGGMGKNTQYF
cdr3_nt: TGTGCCGGCAGCGTAGGGGGAATGGGCAAAAATACGCAGTATTTT

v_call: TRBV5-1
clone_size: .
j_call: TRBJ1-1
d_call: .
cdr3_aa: CASSLPGQNTEAFF
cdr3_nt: TGCGCCAGCAGCTTGCCGGGACAGAACACTGAAGCTTTCTTT

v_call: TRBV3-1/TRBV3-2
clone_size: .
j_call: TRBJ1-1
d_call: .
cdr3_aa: CASSQVGEGTEAFF
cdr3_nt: TGTGCCAGCAGCCAAGTCGGGGAGGGCACTGAAGCTTTCTTT

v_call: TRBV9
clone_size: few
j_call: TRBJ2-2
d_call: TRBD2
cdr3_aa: CASSDPYEGAGLAGDAGELFF
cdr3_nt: TGTGCCAGCAGCGACCCGTACGAGGGGGCTGGGCTAGCGGGAGACGCCGGGGAGCTGTTTTTT